This T cell receptor beta chain was recorded in a study of T cells in localized non-small cell lung cancer. The germline V gene encodes CDR1 MNHNS and CDR2 SASEGT. Trimming took 8 bases from V and 5 from J, leaving 13 bases between them. The CDR3 consists of 13 residues. Assay used: immunoSEQ multiplex PCR; TCRdb lists only in-frame clones, some missing. This table has about 14,000 clones, around 85% appearing once. This receptor was obtained from an older female donor with stage I squamous cell lung carcinoma. V and J are TRBV6-1 and TRBJ2-4, with a weak D call TRBD2 (5 bases). Sequences were derived from peripheral blood, sampled before any cancer treatment. CDR3 amino acids: CASLSPRENIQYF. The CDR3 DNA reads TGTGCCAGCTTATCCCCGAGGGAAAACATTCAGTACTTC.